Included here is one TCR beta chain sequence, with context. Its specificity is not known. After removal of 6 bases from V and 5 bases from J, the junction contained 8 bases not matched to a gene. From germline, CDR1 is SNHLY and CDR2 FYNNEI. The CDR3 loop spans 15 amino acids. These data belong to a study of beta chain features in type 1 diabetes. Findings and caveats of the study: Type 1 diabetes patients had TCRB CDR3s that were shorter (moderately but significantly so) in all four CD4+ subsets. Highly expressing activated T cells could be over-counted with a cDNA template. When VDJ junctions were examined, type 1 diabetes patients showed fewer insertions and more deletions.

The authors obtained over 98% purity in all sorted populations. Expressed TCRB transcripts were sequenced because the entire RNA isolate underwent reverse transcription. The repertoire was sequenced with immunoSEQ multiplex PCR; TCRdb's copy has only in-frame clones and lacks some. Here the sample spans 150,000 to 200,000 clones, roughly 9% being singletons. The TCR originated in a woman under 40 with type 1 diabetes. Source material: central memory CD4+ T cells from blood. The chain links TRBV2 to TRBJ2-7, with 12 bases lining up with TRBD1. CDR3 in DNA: TGTGCCAGCAGCTCTCGGGGACAGGGGGCCAACGAGCAGTACTTC. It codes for CASSSRGQGANEQYF.